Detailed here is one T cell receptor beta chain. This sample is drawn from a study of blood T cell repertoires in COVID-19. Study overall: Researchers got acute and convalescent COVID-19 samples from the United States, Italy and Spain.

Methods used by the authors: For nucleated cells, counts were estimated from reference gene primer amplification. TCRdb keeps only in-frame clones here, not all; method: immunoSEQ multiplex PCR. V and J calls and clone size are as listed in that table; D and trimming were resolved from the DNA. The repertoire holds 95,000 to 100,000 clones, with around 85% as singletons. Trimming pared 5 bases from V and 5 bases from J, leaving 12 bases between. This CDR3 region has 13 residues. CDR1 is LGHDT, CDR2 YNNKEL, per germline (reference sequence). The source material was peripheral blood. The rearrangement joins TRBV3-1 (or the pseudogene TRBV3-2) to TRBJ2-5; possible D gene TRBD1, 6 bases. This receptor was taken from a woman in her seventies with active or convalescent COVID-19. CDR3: CASSYDRSETQYF. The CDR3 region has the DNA TGTGCCAGCAGCTACGACAGGTCGGAGACCCAGTACTTC.